This passage covers 9 T cell receptor beta chains from one sample sequenced in a study of T-cell reconstitution after alpha-beta-depleted transplantation in children. Library preparation (for TCRbeta) was performed with unique molecular identifiers. TCRdb fed the PCR reads into MiXCR, producing one record per CDR3 protein. The sample carries a few hundred thousand distinct CDR3 sequences, 15% to 20% recorded once. This specimen consisted of PBMCs, mostly from graft donor cells, obtained 360 days after TCRalphabeta/CD19-depleted stem cell transplant. These receptors originate from a boy younger than two who had a stem cell transplant for Wiskott-Aldrich syndrome, so the T cells may come from the graft donor.

This clonotype was observed a single time. This chain connects TRBV7-6 to TRBJ2-2; D is possibly TRBD1 or TRBD2 (5 bases each). Between the trimmed V and J ends, which lost 4 bases and 2 bases, there was a span of 11 bases. The length of the CDR3 is 15 residues. Germline CDR1 reads SGHVS; CDR2 reads FNYEAQ. The CDR3 region has the DNA TGTGCCAGCAGCTCCCGGGACGGTAACACCGGGGAGCTGTTTTTT. Translation: CASSSRDGNTGELFF. Full variable domain (remainder filled in from reference TRBV7-6 and TRBJ2-2): GAGVSQSPRYKVTKRGQDVALRCDPISGHVSLYWYRQALGQGPEFLTYFNYEAQQDKSGLPNDRFSAERPEGSISTLTIQRTEQRDSAMYRCASSSRDGNTGELFFGEGSRLTVL.

V and J are TRBV21-1 and TRBJ2-5. TRBV21-1 is noted as a pseudogene. The CDR3 has 14 residues. Here the CDR3 DNA reads TGTGCCAGCGAGGAAGGACGCCGACAAGAGACCCAGTACTTC. This codes for CASEEGRRQETQYF.

This clonotype was observed a few times. The J gene is TRBJ2-5, the V gene TRBV20-1; 7 bases fit TRBD1. Per the germline V gene, CDR1 is DFQATT and CDR2 is SNEGSKA (reference sequence). The CDR3 has 13 residues. The junction had 4 bases not matched to a gene; V was cut back by 3 bases and J by 3 bases. The CDR3 loop is CSASRDSEETQYF. DNA for the CDR3: TGCAGTGCTAGTCGGGACAGCGAAGAGACCCAGTACTTC.

This clonotype was counted between two and nine times. The CDR3: CASSLGLAGGIMSSYNEQFF. For the CDR3, the DNA is TGCGCCAGCAGCCTCGGACTAGCGGGGGGGATTATGAGCTCCTACAATGAGCAGTTCTTC. The gene calls are TRBV5-1 and TRBJ2-1, with 15 bases matching TRBD2. Germline-derived CDR1 and CDR2 are SGHRS and YFSETQ. Trimming at V came to 4 bases and at J to 0 bases, leaving 11 bases not matched to a gene. CDR3 length: 20 residues.

This clonotype was seen more than once but under ten times. The chain is built from TRBV11-2 and TRBJ2-3, with D possibly being TRBD2 (5 bases). CDR3 length equals 15 residues. The germline V gene encodes CDR1 SGHAT and CDR2 FQNNGV. Trimming shortened V by 5 bases and J by 1 base, and 13 bases separated the two germline ends. CDR3 sequence (DNA): TGTGCCAGCAGCCCAGGAGGCGGTGGCACAGATACGCAGTATTTT. Translating it yields CASSPGGGGTDTQYF.

This clonotype was seen at least ten times. The CDR3 bases are TGCAGCGTTTACGTTCCATCCGCTGCCGGGGAGCTGTTTTTT. It codes for CSVYVPSAAGELFF. The rearrangement joins TRBV29-1 to TRBJ2-2; D unresolved. Per germline, CDR1 SQVTM and CDR2 ANQGSEA. CDR3 size: 14 residues. Trimming took 5 bases from V and 6 from J, leaving 16 bases between them.

This chain uses TRBV20-1 with TRBJ2-2; D uncertain. Trimming removed 0 bases at V and 6 bases at J, with 8 bases between. The CDR3 has 13 amino acids. The germline V gene has CDR1 DFQATT and CDR2 SNEGSKA (reference sequence). The CDR3 is CSARDYLAGELFF. The CDR3 DNA sequence: TGCAGTGCTAGAGATTATCTAGCCGGGGAGCTGTTTTTT.

This clonotype was seen only a few times. The J gene is TRBJ2-5, the V gene TRBV5-1; maybe TRBD2 (5 bases). With 6 bases removed from V and 4 bases from J, the gap between germline ends came to 13 bases. The V gene's germline CDR1 is SGHRS and CDR2 YFSETQ. The CDR3 contains 13 residues. The CDR3 region has the DNA TGCGCCAGCACGGGCTTAGGAGGAGAGACCCAGTACTTC. It codes for CASTGLGGETQYF.

The chain joins TRBV5-1 to TRBJ2-2; TRBD1 might be the D (6 bases). Trimming stripped 4 bases from V and 2 bases from J, with 15 bases between. Germline assignment: CDR1 SGHRS and CDR2 YFSETQ. This CDR3 has 16 amino acids. Here the CDR3 reads CASSMAQQGNTGELFF. As DNA, the CDR3 is TGCGCCAGCAGCATGGCCCAACAGGGAAACACCGGGGAGCTGTTTTTT.